These 19 T cell receptor beta chains originate from one sample sequenced in a study of cytomegalovirus exposure and HLA in healthy donors. The PCR was carried out with 60 Vbeta primers and 13 Jbeta primers. Profiling relied on immunoSEQ multiplex PCR, and the TCRdb table lists in-frame clones only, not all of them. This sample carries 58,000 or so clones, more than 70% of them seen once, and the ten largest clones take around 25%. Sequencing was carried out using PBMCs. The receptor source for this set is a woman between 40 and 50 years old in good health and CMV-seropositive.

The genes are TRBV25-1 and TRBJ1-1; TRBD1 might be the D (6 bases). This CDR3 contains 16 residues. Per germline, CDR1 MGHDK and CDR2 SYGVNS. Trimming removed 2 bases from V and 1 base from J, with 14 bases in between. The CDR3 loop is CASSEDVIGGNTEAFF. CDR3 DNA sequence: TGTGCCAGCAGTGAAGATGTGATAGGGGGGAACACTGAAGCTTTCTTT.

The gene calls are TRBV5-1 and TRBJ2-2; D possibly corresponds to TRBD1 (6 bases). The CDR3 consists of 13 residues. Trimming removed 7 bases at V and 6 bases at J, with 13 bases between. CDR1 and CDR2 (germline): SGHRS, YFSETQ. As DNA, the CDR3 is TGCGCCAGCTCGGCCGAGGGGGCCGGGGAGCTGTTTTTT. It codes for CASSAEGAGELFF.

The chain couples TRBV6-6 to TRBJ2-1; 9 bases agree with TRBD1. V dropped 2 bases and J dropped 9; count of bases not matched to a gene: 11. The CDR3 has 16 amino acids. The germline V gene has CDR1 MNHNY and CDR2 SVGAGI (reference sequence). In DNA form, the CDR3 reads TGTGCCAGCAGTTACCCCGCCTCACAGGGGGCCGCTGAGCAGTTCTTC. Its translation: CASSYPASQGAAEQFF.

The chain couples TRBV10-1 to TRBJ2-2; TRBD1 matches 7 bases. This CDR3 is built from 14 residues. CDR1 is WNHNN, CDR2 SYGVQD, per germline (reference sequence). J was trimmed by 3 bases and V by 4 bases; bases with no gene match: 2. This chain's CDR3 is CASSGTGDTGELFF. CDR3 DNA sequence: TGCGCCAGCAGTGGGACAGGTGACACCGGGGAGCTGTTTTTT.

V and J are TRBV5-1 and TRBJ1-1; D remains unclear. CDR3 size: 17 residues. The V and J ends lost 1 base and 5 bases respectively, with 21 bases between them. The V gene's germline CDR1 is SGHRS and CDR2 YFSETQ. The CDR3 protein is CASSLLFGGRGRTEAFF. For the CDR3, the DNA is TGCGCCAGCAGCTTGCTTTTCGGCGGCCGGGGTCGGACTGAAGCTTTCTTT.

The chain recombines TRBV11-1 with TRBJ2-7; 11 bases are shared with TRBD2. Germline V gene lookup returns CDR1 SGHAT and CDR2 FQDESV (reference sequence). The CDR3 loop spans 15 amino acids. The trim removed 5 bases at V and 6 bases at J, leaving 9 bases unmatched. The CDR3 DNA reads as TGTGCCAGCAGCCCCTTAGCGGGGGGGCCGGGCGAGCAGTACTTC. Protein sequence: CASSPLAGGPGEQYF.

This clone was seen just once. This chain's CDR3 is CASSLGRRMNTEAFF. CDR3 in DNA: TGCGCCAGCAGCTTGGGACGGCGGATGAACACTGAAGCTTTCTTT. V gene TRBV5-1 combines with J gene TRBJ1-1; D is uncertain. The germline V and J ends were trimmed by 0 bases and 0 bases, with 9 bases remaining between them. Per the germline V gene, CDR1 is SGHRS and CDR2 is YFSETQ. This CDR3 is built from 15 residues.

This sequence joins TRBV2 and TRBJ1-5; 7 bases are a match to TRBD1. This CDR3 region has 15 residues. V shed 6 bases, J shed 5 bases, and the junction held 10 bases outside the gene matches. Germline lookup yields CDR1 SNHLY and CDR2 FYNNEI. The CDR3 spells CASSRRDSWDQPQHF. The CDR3 bases are TGTGCCAGCAGCCGGCGGGACAGCTGGGATCAGCCCCAGCATTTT.

In its sample, this clone was seen once. The chain is built from TRBV28 and TRBJ1-6, with D hard to call. There are 13 residues in the CDR3. Germline values: CDR1 MDHEN, CDR2 SYDVKM. Trimming removed 5 bases from V and 10 bases from J, with 12 bases in between. The CDR3 sequence is CASSPHPGSPLHF. The DNA of the CDR3 is TGTGCCAGCAGTCCCCACCCGGGGTCACCCCTCCACTTT.

This rearrangement joins TRBV4-3 to TRBJ2-7, with 7 bases lining up with TRBD2. J was trimmed by 5 bases and V by 0 bases; bases with no gene match: 10. This CDR3 spans 16 amino acids. The germline gives CDR1 LGHNA, CDR2 YSLEER. CDR3 sequence (DNA): TGCGCCAGCAGCCAAGATCGGGGGGAAGTCCCTAACGAGCAGTACTTC. Amino acids: CASSQDRGEVPNEQYF.

This clone was recorded a few times. The chain recombines TRBV2 with TRBJ1-1, with D tentatively TRBD1 (6 bases). The CDR3 contains 13 residues. Germline CDR1 SNHLY, CDR2 FYNNEI. Trimming shortened V by 4 bases and J by 7 bases, and 13 bases separated the two germline ends. CDR3 coding DNA: TGTGCCAGCAGTGGGAACAGGGCCCGTGAAGCTTTCTTT. It encodes CASSGNRAREAFF.

The gene calls are TRBV19 and TRBJ2-5; D gene unclear. In germline, CDR1 is LNHDA, CDR2 SQIVND (reference sequence). The V and J ends lost 4 bases and 0 bases respectively, with 6 bases between them. This CDR3 contains 13 residues. Here the CDR3 DNA reads TGTGCCAGTAGTAAAGACAACCAAGAGACCCAGTACTTC. Translated, it gives CASSKDNQETQYF.

The chain couples TRBV11-2 to TRBJ2-1; D unclear. CDR1 SGHAT and CDR2 FQNNGV come from the germline V gene. The length of the CDR3 is 12 residues. The V end was cut by 4 bases, the J end by 4 bases, with 5 bases between. DNA for the CDR3: TGTGCCAGCAGCTCCGTTTACAATGAGCAGTTCTTC. Protein product: CASSSVYNEQFF.

The J gene is TRBJ2-1, the V gene TRBV7-9, with 7 bases aligning to TRBD1. Germline CDR1 reads SEHNR; CDR2 reads FQNEAQ (reference sequence). The V gene end was trimmed by 5 bases and the J gene end by 4 bases; junction bases not matched to a gene: 8. The CDR3 length is 15 residues. The CDR3 DNA is TGTGCCAGCAGCCCTACCGGGACAGCATACAATGAGCAGTTCTTC. As protein: CASSPTGTAYNEQFF.

The chain has TRBV2 and TRBJ1-2, with 8 bases aligning to TRBD1. Unmatched junction bases numbered 7, after V lost 3 bases and J lost 7 bases. Per the germline V gene, CDR1 is SNHLY and CDR2 is FYNNEI. This CDR3 spans 14 amino acids. The DNA for the CDR3 is TGTGCCAGCAGTGAGGACAGGGTTCAAAGTGGCTACACCTTC. This gives the protein CASSEDRVQSGYTF. Filled out from reference TRBV2 and TRBJ1-2, the complete variable domain reads EPEVTQTPSHQVTQMGQEVILRCVPISNHLYFYWYRQILGQKVEFLVSFYNNEISEKSEIFDDQFSVERPDGSNFTLKIRSTKLEDSAMYFCASSEDRVQSGYTFGSGTRLTVV.

The rearrangement joins TRBV6-6 to TRBJ1-2; 8 nucleotides line up with TRBD1. The CDR3 is 13 residues long. Germline trimming cut 6 bases from V and 6 bases from J; bases unmatched to any gene: 6. Germline CDR1 and CDR2: MNHNY and SVGAGI (reference sequence). The CDR3 spells CASSGTGRDGYTF. As DNA, the CDR3 is TGTGCCAGCAGCGGGACAGGAAGGGATGGCTACACCTTC.

The chain joins TRBV14 to TRBJ1-2; 8 nucleotides agree with TRBD1. CDR1 and CDR2 from the germline V gene are SGHDN and FVKESK. The trim removed 4 bases at V and 6 bases at J, leaving 10 bases unmatched. This CDR3 contains 15 residues. CDR3 nucleotides: TGTGCCAGCAGCCTAATCGACAGGGGCACTAATGGCTACACCTTC. Translating gives CASSLIDRGTNGYTF.

In this sample, this clone turned up a few times. V gene TRBV29-1 combines with J gene TRBJ1-1; D call uncertain. Germline CDR1 reads SQVTM; CDR2 reads ANQGSEA. The CDR3 consists of 13 residues. Trimming pared 6 bases from V and 0 bases from J, leaving 11 bases between. The CDR3 loop reads CSVSQPLNTEAFF. CDR3 sequence (DNA): TGCAGCGTCTCACAGCCCCTGAACACTGAAGCTTTCTTT.

The rearrangement joins TRBV19 to TRBJ1-4, with D perhaps TRBD1 (5 bases). CDR1 and CDR2 from the germline V gene are LNHDA and SQIVND (reference sequence). V lost 2 bases and J lost 8, with 18 bases in between. The CDR3 runs 16 residues. In DNA form, the CDR3 reads TGTGCCAGTAGTATAAAAGTTGGAAGGGGTCGGGAAAAACTGTTTTTT. As protein: CASSIKVGRGREKLFF.